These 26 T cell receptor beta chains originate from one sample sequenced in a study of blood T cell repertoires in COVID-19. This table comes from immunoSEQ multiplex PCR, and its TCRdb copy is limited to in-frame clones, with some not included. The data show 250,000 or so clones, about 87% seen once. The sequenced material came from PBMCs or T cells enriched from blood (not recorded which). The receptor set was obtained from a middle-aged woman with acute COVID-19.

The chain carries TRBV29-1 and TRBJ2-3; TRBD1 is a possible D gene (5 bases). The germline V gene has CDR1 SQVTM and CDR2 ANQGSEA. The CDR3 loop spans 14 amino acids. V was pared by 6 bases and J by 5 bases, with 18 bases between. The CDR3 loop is CSVKPLTVIDTQYF. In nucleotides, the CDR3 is TGCAGCGTGAAACCTTTGACAGTGATAGATACGCAGTATTTT.

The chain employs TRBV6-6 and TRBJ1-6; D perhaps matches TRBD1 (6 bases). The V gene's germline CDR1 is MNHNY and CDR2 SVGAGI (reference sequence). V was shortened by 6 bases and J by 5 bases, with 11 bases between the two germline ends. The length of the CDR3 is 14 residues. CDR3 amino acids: CASSNTGNNSPLHF. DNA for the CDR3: TGTGCCAGCAGCAATACAGGGAATAATTCACCCCTCCACTTT.

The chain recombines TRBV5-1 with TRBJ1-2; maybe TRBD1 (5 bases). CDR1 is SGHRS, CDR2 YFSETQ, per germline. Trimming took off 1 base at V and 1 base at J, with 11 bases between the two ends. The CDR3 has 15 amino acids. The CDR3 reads CASSLTTGFNYGYTF. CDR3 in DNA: TGCGCCAGCAGCTTGACCACAGGCTTTAACTATGGCTACACCTTC.

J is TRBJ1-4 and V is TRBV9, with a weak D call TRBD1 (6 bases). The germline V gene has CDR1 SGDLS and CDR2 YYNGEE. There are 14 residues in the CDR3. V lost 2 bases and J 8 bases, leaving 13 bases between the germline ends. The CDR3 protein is CASSVGQGKEKLFF. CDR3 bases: TGTGCCAGCAGCGTTGGGCAGGGGAAGGAAAAACTGTTTTTT.

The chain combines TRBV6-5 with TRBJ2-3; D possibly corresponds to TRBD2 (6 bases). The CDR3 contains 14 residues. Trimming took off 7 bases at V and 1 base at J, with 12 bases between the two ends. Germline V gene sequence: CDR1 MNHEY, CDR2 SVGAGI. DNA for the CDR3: TGTGCCAGCACCACTAGCTATGGCACAGATACGCAGTATTTT. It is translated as CASTTSYGTDTQYF.

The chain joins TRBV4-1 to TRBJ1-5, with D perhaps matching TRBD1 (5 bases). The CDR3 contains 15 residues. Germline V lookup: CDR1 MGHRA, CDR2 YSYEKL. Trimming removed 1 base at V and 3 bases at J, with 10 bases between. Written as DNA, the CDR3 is TGCGCCAGCAGCCAAGTAACAGGTCTCAATCAGCCCCAGCATTTT. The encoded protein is CASSQVTGLNQPQHF.

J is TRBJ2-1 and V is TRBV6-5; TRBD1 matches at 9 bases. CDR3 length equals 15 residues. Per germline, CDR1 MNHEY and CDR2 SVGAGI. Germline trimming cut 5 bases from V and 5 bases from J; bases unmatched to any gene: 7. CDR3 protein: CASSPMTGGNNEQFF. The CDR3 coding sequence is TGTGCCAGCAGTCCTATGACAGGGGGGAACAATGAGCAGTTCTTC.

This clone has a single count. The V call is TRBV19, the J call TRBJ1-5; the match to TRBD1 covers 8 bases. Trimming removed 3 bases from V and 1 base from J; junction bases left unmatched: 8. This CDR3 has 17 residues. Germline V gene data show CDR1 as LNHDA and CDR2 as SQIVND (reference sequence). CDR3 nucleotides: TGTGCCAGTAGTATCGCCTCAGGGGGCGCGAGCAATCAGCCCCAGCATTTT. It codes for CASSIASGGASNQPQHF.

The CDR3 spells CASSQSDLAGGCTDTQYF. The CDR3 coding sequence is TGCGCCAGCAGTCAATCGGATCTAGCGGGAGGGTGTACAGATACGCAGTATTTT. The V gene is TRBV23-1, the J gene TRBJ2-3; 12 nucleotides align to TRBD2. TRBV23-1 is marked as an open reading frame, function uncertain. With 0 bases clipped from V and 3 bases from J, the junction kept 7 bases outside the gene matches. This CDR3 comprises 18 residues.

CDR3 amino acids: CASSLDIRGTNTGELFF. The CDR3 DNA reads as TGTGCCAGCAGCTTAGATATCCGGGGAACGAACACCGGGGAGCTGTTTTTT. This chain connects TRBV11-3 to TRBJ2-2; D might be TRBD2 (5 bases). The CDR3 is made up of 17 amino acids. The V end lost 0 bases, the J end lost 0 bases, and 11 bases lay between the germline ends. Germline-derived CDR1 and CDR2 are SGHNT and YENEEA.

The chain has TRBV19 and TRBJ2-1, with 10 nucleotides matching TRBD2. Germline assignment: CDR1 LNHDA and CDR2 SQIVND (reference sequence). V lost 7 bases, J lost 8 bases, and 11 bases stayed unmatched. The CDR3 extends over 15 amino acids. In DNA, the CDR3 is TGTGCCAGTATGGGCGGAGCGGGAGGGTCAGATGAGCAGTTCTTC. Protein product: CASMGGAGGSDEQFF.

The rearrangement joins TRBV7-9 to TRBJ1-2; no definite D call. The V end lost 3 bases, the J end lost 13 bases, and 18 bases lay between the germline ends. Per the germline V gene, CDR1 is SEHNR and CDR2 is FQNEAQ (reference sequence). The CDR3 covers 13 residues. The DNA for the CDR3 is TGTGCCAGCAGCTTGGTTAGCGGGGTTTTAGGCACCTTC. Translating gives CASSLVSGVLGTF. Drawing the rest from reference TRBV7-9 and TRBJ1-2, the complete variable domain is DTGVSQNPRHKITKRGQNVTFRCDPISEHNRLYWYRQTLGQGPEFLTYFQNEAQLEKSRLLSDRFSAERPKGSFSTLEIQRTEQGDSAMYLCASSLVSGVLGTFGSGTRLTVV.

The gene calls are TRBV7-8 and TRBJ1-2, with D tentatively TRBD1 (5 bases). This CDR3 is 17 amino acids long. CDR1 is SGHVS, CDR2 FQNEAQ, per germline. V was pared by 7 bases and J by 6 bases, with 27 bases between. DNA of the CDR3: TGTGCCAGCACCCGCAGTTTTTTGGGGCGGCAGTGGGATGGCTACACCTTC. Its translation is CASTRSFLGRQWDGYTF. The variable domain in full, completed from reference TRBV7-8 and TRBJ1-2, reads GAGVSQSPRYKVAKRGQDVALRCDPISGHVSLFWYQQALGQGPEFLTYFQNEAQLDKSGLPSDRFFAERPEGSVSTLKIQRTQQEDSAVYLCASTRSFLGRQWDGYTFGSGTRLTVV.

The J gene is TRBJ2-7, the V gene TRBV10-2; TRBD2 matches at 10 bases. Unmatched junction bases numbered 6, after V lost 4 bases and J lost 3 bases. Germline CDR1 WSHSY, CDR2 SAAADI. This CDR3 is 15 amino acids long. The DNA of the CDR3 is TGCGCCAGCAGTGGCAGCCGACTAGCGGGCTACGAGCAGTACGTC. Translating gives CASSGSRLAGYEQYV.

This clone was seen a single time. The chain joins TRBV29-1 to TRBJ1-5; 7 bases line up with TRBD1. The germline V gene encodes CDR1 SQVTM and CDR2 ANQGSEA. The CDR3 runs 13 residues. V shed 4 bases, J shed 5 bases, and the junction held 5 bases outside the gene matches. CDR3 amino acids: CSVAQGTDQPQHF. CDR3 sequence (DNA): TGCAGCGTTGCTCAGGGGACAGATCAGCCCCAGCATTTT.

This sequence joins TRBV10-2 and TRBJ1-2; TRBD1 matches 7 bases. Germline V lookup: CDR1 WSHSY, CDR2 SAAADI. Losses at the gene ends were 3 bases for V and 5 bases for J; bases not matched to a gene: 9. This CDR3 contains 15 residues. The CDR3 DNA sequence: TGCGCCAGCAGTGACCACCCGACAGGGCCTTATGGCTACACCTTC. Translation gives CASSDHPTGPYGYTF.

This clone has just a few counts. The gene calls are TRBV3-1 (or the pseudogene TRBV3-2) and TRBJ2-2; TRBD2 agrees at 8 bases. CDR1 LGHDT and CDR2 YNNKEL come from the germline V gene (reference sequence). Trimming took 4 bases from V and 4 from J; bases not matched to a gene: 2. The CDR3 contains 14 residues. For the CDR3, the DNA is TGTGCCAGCAGCCGACTAGCGTTCACCGGGGAGCTGTTTTTT. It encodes CASSRLAFTGELFF.

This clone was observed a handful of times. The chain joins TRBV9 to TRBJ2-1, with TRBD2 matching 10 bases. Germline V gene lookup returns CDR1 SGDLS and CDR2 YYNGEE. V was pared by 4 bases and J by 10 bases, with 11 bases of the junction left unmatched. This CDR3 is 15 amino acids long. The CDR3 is CASSPRKAGGEEQFF. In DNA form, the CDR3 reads TGTGCCAGCAGCCCCCGCAAAGCGGGGGGGGAAGAGCAGTTCTTC.

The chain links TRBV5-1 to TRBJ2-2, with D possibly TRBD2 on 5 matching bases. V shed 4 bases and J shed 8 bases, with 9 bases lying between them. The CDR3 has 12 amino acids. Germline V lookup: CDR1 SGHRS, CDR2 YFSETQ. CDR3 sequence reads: CASSHGGGELFF. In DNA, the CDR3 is TGCGCCAGCAGCCATGGCGGGGGGGAGCTGTTTTTT.

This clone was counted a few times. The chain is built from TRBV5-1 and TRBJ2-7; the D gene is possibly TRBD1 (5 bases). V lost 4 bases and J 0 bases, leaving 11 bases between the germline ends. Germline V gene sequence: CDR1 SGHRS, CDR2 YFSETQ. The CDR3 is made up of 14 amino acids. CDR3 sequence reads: CASSMGHLSYEQYF. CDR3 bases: TGCGCCAGCAGCATGGGGCACCTCTCCTACGAGCAGTACTTC.

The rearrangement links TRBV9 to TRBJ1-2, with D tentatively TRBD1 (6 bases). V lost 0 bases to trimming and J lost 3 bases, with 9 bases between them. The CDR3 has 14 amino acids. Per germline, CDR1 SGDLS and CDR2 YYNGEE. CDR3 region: CASSVGGGHYGYTF. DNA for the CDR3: TGTGCCAGCAGCGTAGGGGGGGGCCACTATGGCTACACCTTC.

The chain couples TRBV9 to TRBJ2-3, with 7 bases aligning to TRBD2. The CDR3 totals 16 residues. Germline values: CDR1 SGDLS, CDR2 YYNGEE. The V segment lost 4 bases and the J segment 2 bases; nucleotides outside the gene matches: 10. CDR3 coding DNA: TGTGCCAGCAGCCCCACCCGGGACTATGACACAGATACGCAGTATTTT. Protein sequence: CASSPTRDYDTDTQYF.

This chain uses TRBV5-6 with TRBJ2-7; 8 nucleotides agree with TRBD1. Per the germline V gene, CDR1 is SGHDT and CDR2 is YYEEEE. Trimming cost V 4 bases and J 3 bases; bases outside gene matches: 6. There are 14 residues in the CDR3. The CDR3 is CASSPGTGLYEQYV. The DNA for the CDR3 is TGTGCCAGCAGCCCCGGGACAGGACTCTACGAGCAGTACGTC.

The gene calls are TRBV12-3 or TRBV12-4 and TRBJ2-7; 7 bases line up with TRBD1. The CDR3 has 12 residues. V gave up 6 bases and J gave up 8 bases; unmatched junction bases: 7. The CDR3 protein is CASSRDRVKQYF. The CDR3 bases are TGTGCCAGCAGCAGGGACAGAGTTAAGCAGTACTTC.

As DNA, the CDR3 is TGTGCCAGCAGCCTGTCCACGGGTGGTCAGCCCCAGCATTTT. This sequence encodes CASSLSTGGQPQHF. The chain combines TRBV3-1 (or the pseudogene TRBV3-2) with TRBJ1-5; D remains unclear. Per germline, CDR1 LGHDT and CDR2 YNNKEL (reference sequence). The CDR3 length is 14 residues. Between the trimmed V and J ends, which lost 4 bases and 6 bases, there was a span of 13 bases.

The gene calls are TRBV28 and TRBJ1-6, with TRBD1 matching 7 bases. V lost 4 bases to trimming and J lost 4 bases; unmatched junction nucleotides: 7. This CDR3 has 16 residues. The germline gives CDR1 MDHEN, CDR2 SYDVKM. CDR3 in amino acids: CASSSQGGRYNSPLHF. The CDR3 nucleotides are TGTGCCAGCAGTTCCCAGGGGGGCCGTTATAATTCACCCCTCCACTTT.